This TCR beta chain derives from a study of T cell responses to AZD1222 COVID-19 vaccine. Overall study findings and caveats: Seropositive AZD1222 recipients at baseline numbered only five or six. Among the donors, most were white British and more were female, and clonal diversity was possibly underestimated. Receipt of two AZD1222 doses was followed by a rise in Spike-specific TCR breadth and depth. The repertoires were collected only after the peak T cell response.

Some clones are missing from TCRdb's copy, which holds only in-frame ones; the method was immunoSEQ multiplex PCR. Of some 120,000 clones listed, roughly 86% are singletons. V lost 5 bases, J lost 4 bases, and 15 bases lay in between. Germline CDR1 and CDR2: LNHDA and SQIVND (reference sequence). The CDR3 is 15 amino acids. As to this clone: Its target is unknown.

The gene calls are TRBV19 and TRBJ1-5; D unclear. The sample was peripheral blood, taken on day 0 of AZD1222 vaccination. The TCR comes from an adult in good health. The CDR3 here is CASSLSHKGNQPQHF. DNA of the CDR3: TGTGCCAGTAGTCTTTCCCACAAGGGTAATCAGCCCCAGCATTTT.